This T cell receptor (beta chain) was retrieved from a study of blood T cell repertoires in COVID-19. Study-level information: Acute and convalescent COVID-19 samples came from the United States, Italy and Spain. The analysed material was cDNA or gDNA that came from T cells, B-cell-depleted T cells, or PBMCs.

Generated by immunoSEQ multiplex PCR, the TCRdb table keeps only in-frame clones and is missing some. The sample carries 200,000 to 250,000 clones, around 84% recorded once. The CDR3 spans 17 residues. V dropped 0 bases and J dropped 0 bases, with 12 bases sitting between them. Looked up from germline, CDR1 is LNHDA and CDR2 is SQIVND (reference sequence). The sequenced sample was peripheral blood. This clonotype originated in a man between 25 and 39 years old with active or convalescent COVID-19. This chain joins TRBV19 and TRBJ1-5; tentatively, D is TRBD1 (6 bases). The CDR3 is CASSIDNRDYSNQPQHF. In DNA form, the CDR3 reads TGTGCCAGTAGTATAGATAACAGGGATTATAGCAATCAGCCCCAGCATTTT. Together with reference TRBV19 and TRBJ1-5, the CDR3 gives the full variable domain: DGGITQSPKYLFRKEGQNVTLSCEQNLNHDAMYWYRQDPGQGLRLIYYSQIVNDFQKGDIAEGYSVSREKKESFPLTVTSAQKNPTAFYLCASSIDNRDYSNQPQHFGDGTRLSIL.